The 6 T cell receptor beta chains reported below all come from one sample, sequenced in a study of T cell responses to AZD1222 COVID-19 vaccine. Here immunoSEQ multiplex PCR was the method, and the copy in TCRdb shows in-frame clones only, minus some. The sample consists of under 110,000 clones, roughly 88% of them appearing once. The input for sequencing was peripheral blood, taken on day 0 of AZD1222 vaccination. These receptors were collected from an adult in good health.

V and J are TRBV4-2 and TRBJ1-5; maybe TRBD1 (5 bases). Trimming took off 0 bases at V and 4 bases at J, with 10 bases between the two ends. The V gene's germline CDR1 is LGHNA and CDR2 YNFKEQ. The CDR3 is made up of 15 amino acids. The CDR3 spells CASSQEGRTNQPQHF. CDR3 DNA: TGTGCCAGCAGCCAAGAGGGGCGGACGAATCAGCCCCAGCATTTT.

The chain couples TRBV28 to TRBJ2-1; D is possibly TRBD1 (6 bases). The CDR3 totals 19 residues. Trimming cost V 5 bases and J 2 bases, with 25 bases left between them. Germline V gene data show CDR1 as MDHEN and CDR2 as SYDVKM. In DNA form, the CDR3 reads TGTGCCAGCAGTCCCTCAGGGGCGTCGGGGCGGGCGGCCTACAATGAGCAGTTCTTC. Translated: CASSPSGASGRAAYNEQFF.

The chain couples TRBV4-3 to TRBJ2-5; no clear D gene. The CDR3 totals 13 residues. Germline V CDR1 and CDR2: LGHNA, YSLEER. Trimming removed 0 bases at V and 4 bases at J, with 6 bases between. The CDR3 reads CASSQDRRETQYF. DNA of the CDR3: TGCGCCAGCAGCCAAGATAGGAGAGAGACCCAGTACTTC.

V gene TRBV10-3 combines with J gene TRBJ1-5; maybe TRBD1 (6 bases). V was pared by 5 bases and J by 4 bases, with 18 bases between. This CDR3 comprises 16 residues. The germline CDR1 and CDR2 sequences are ENHRY and SYGVKD. CDR3 nucleotide sequence: TGTGCCATCAGTCCCCAGACAGGTCGTAGTAATCAGCCCCAGCATTTT. It encodes CAISPQTGRSNQPQHF.

The gene calls are TRBV4-2 and TRBJ2-5; 11 nucleotides match TRBD1. The germline CDR1 and CDR2 sequences are LGHNA and YNFKEQ. The CDR3 consists of 15 residues. Trimming took 4 bases from V and 4 from J; bases not matched to a gene: 5. Written as DNA, the CDR3 is TGTGCCAGCAGCCCGGGGACAGGGGGGCGAGAGACCCAGTACTTC. Translation: CASSPGTGGRETQYF.

The chain employs TRBV7-2 and TRBJ1-5; 8 bases match TRBD1. The V segment lost 1 base and the J segment 4 bases; nucleotides outside the gene matches: 6. This CDR3 contains 16 residues. Looked up from germline, CDR1 is SGHTA and CDR2 is FQGNSA. The CDR3 coding sequence is TGTGCCAGCAGCTTAGGGACAGGGAAGAGGAATCAGCCCCAGCATTTT. Translating gives CASSLGTGKRNQPQHF.